Given below is one TCR beta chain in context. Its antigen remains undetermined. No clone much larger than this one lies a single base away; base qualities are absent. Including the terminal cysteine and phenylalanine, the CDR3 comprises 17 residues. Only the CDR3 part of the read is kept: 51 bases, read in frame from the first base. V is pruned by 4 bases and J by 2 bases, leaving 13 bases of the junction without a gene match. The germline V gene (reference sequence) gives CDR1 as SEHNR and CDR2 as FQNEAQ. These data are taken from a study of T-cell memory formation after mild COVID-19 listed by TCRdb under 2021. A note on the overall study: TCR sequence clusters from the two donors were largely donor specific. In two donors, T-cell clones that expanded and contracted after mild COVID-19 were followed by sequencing TCRalpha and TCRbeta repertoires longitudinally. Two young, previously healthy adult volunteers, one female and one male, were included in the cohort.

The sequencer was an Illumina NovaSeq 6000. Using 5'RACE with constant-segment primers, TCRalpha and TCRbeta cDNA libraries were constructed, with sample barcodes and unique molecular identifiers added in the process. Trizol reagent was used to extract RNA from every sample. Library amplification was performed in two PCR steps, and a second sample barcode and Illumina TruSeq adapters were introduced in the second step. The libraries were sequenced on an Illumina NovaSeq using 2 x 150 bp paired-end reads. The paper's processing steps were these. Demultiplexing of reads and collapsing into UMI-guided consensus sequences were performed with migec v1.2.7. With mixcr v2.1.11, UMI consensuses were aligned to TRA and TRB V and J templates and assembled into clonotypes. Clonotypes were classified as expanded or contracted when called significant by both edgeR and NoisET, with noise models trained on biological replicates. For edgeR calls, the cutoffs were a false discovery rate-adjusted p below 0.01 and a log2 fold-change threshold of 1. As an exploratory analysis of dynamics, max-normalized trajectories of the 1000 most abundant clonotypes were examined by PCA with hierarchical clustering. Separately sequenced CD4+ and CD8+ repertoires were used to assign the CD4 or CD8 phenotype of responding clones. The public reads were reprocessed in TCRdb via fastp at Q25 and MiXCR, keeping in-frame beta chains. Entries that share a CDR3 protein sequence are merged under the most common genes and DNA. What appears here as the V and J calls and clone size reflects TCRdb's work, not the paper's. In all, the sample holds approximately 210,000 distinct CDR3 sequences, and approximately 16% of those were seen once. The ten largest account for 2.4% of the sample.

PBMCs were isolated by Ficoll-Paque density gradient centrifugation. The investigation overall reported the following: Some responding clones were found in pre-infection memory, which suggests that pre-existing cross-reactive memory T cells took part in the SARS-CoV-2 response. The study included only a couple of mild cases, and larger cohorts that include severe cases with pre-infection samples were judged to be necessary. From day 15 to 85, contracting clones showed balanced CD4/CD8 phenotypes, whereas a second wave of clones that expanded from day 15 to 37 leaned towards CD4+. The second-wave clones that peaked on day 37 were not confirmed to be SARS-CoV-2 specific. Contracting CD4+ clones turned up mainly in the CM and EM memory subsets, whereas EMRA was where CD8+ clones were enriched.

The sequence links TRBV7-9 to TRBJ2-5, with TRBD1 identical over 7 junction bases. The TCR was taken from an adult woman who had mild COVID-19 (a few samples of this study predate the infection). The sample titles of this study are shuffled in the database, so cell type and time point are left out; the donor was told from shared clones. Sequencing used PBMCs or a T cell subset sorted from them (not recorded which). In nucleotides, the sequence is TGTGCCAGCAGCTCCTGGGACAGAGGACGCTTTCAAGAGACCCAGTACTTC. This yields the protein CASSSWDRGRFQETQYF.